These 20 T cell receptor beta chains share one sample of origin, sequenced in a study of long-term antiretroviral therapy in people with HIV. Researchers ran immunoSEQ v3.0 at survey level. Using immunoSEQ multiplex PCR, the repertoire was profiled, and TCRdb retains in-frame clones only, with some absent. The sample consists of roughly 32,000 clones, 65% to 90% of them appearing once. The sequenced sample was unsorted PBMCs, obtained around 3.3 years after starting antiretroviral therapy. All receptors come from a man aged 18 to 29 with HIV.

The rearrangement links TRBV6-5 to TRBJ2-5, with TRBD1 identical over 7 bases. The germline V gene has CDR1 MNHEY and CDR2 SVGAGI. There are 15 residues in the CDR3. V gave up 4 bases and J gave up 0 bases; unmatched junction bases: 5. CDR3 coding DNA: TGTGCCAGCAGTTCCGGGACAGAGTACCAAGAGACCCAGTACTTC. It translates to CASSSGTEYQETQYF.

The chain couples TRBV10-3 to TRBJ1-5, with D unresolved. The ends were cut back, 0 bases at V and 5 bases at J, with 5 bases in the middle. The CDR3 has 13 amino acids. Germline V CDR1 and CDR2: ENHRY, SYGVKD. The CDR3 reads CAISESVYQPQHF. CDR3 nucleotide sequence: TGTGCCATCAGTGAGTCAGTATATCAGCCCCAGCATTTT.

J is TRBJ2-7 and V is TRBV27; tentative D call: TRBD1 (6 bases). Trimming took off 5 bases at V and 2 bases at J, with 10 bases between the two ends. The germline V gene encodes CDR1 MNHEY and CDR2 SMNVEV (reference sequence). The CDR3 covers 13 residues. For the CDR3, the DNA is TGTGCCAGCAGTATACAGGGCACCTACGAGCAGTACTTC. Translating it yields CASSIQGTYEQYF.

This chain uses TRBV6-5 with TRBJ2-1; TRBD2 agrees at 7 bases. The CDR3 runs to 15 residues. From germline, CDR1 is MNHEY and CDR2 SVGAGI. The J segment lost 0 bases and the V segment lost 5 bases, leaving 4 bases of the junction unmatched. The CDR3 spells CASSRGLSSYNEQFF. Here the CDR3 DNA reads TGTGCCAGCAGTAGGGGACTAAGCTCCTACAATGAGCAGTTCTTC.

This clone showed up just a few times. The chain recombines TRBV9 with TRBJ1-5; the D gene is possibly TRBD1 (6 bases). This CDR3 region has 14 residues. V lost 2 bases and J lost 5, with 11 bases in between. CDR1 SGDLS and CDR2 YYNGEE come from the germline V gene. In DNA, the CDR3 is TGTGCCAGCAGCGTGACAGGAACCGATCAGCCCCAGCATTTT. This gives the protein CASSVTGTDQPQHF.

The chain uses TRBV13 and TRBJ2-1; possible D gene TRBD2, 6 bases. Trimming removed 5 bases at V and 7 bases at J, with 12 bases between. This CDR3 spans 13 amino acids. Germline V gives CDR1 PRHDT, CDR2 FYEKMQ (reference sequence). The CDR3 DNA is TGTGCCAGCAGCCCGGGGAGGCGGAATGAGCAGTTCTTC. Its translation is CASSPGRRNEQFF.

V is TRBV27 and J is TRBJ2-1, with D possibly being TRBD2 (6 bases). CDR1 MNHEY and CDR2 SMNVEV come from the germline V gene (reference sequence). CDR3 size: 14 residues. Trimming removed 5 bases at V and 5 bases at J, with 13 bases between. The CDR3 region has the DNA TGTGCCAGCAGTCCGGGGGACGTAAACAATGAGCAGTTCTTC. Its protein is CASSPGDVNNEQFF.

V is TRBV4-2 and J is TRBJ1-2, with D hard to call. CDR3 length: 13 amino acids. V was trimmed by 5 bases and J by 6 bases, leaving 13 bases between them. Germline CDR1 LGHNA, CDR2 YNFKEQ. Here the CDR3 reads CASSTRISDGYTF. The CDR3 bases are TGTGCCAGCAGCACCAGGATTAGTGATGGCTACACCTTC.

This chain joins TRBV27 and TRBJ2-7; TRBD1 might be the D (5 bases). This CDR3 contains 14 residues. Trimming took off 5 bases at V and 0 bases at J, with 11 bases between the two ends. Germline V gives CDR1 MNHEY, CDR2 SMNVEV (reference sequence). The CDR3 spells CASSTSTASYEQYF. The CDR3 DNA reads as TGTGCCAGCAGTACCTCGACAGCCTCCTACGAGCAGTACTTC.

The rearrangement links TRBV5-5 to TRBJ2-3; the match to TRBD1 covers 9 bases. The CDR3 spans 16 residues. The V gene's germline CDR1 is SGHKS and CDR2 YYEKEE (reference sequence). V lost 4 bases, J lost 7 bases, and 13 bases stayed unmatched. The CDR3 nucleotides read TGTGCCAGCAGCATGGAGGGGACAGGGCTTGTGAATACGCAGTATTTT. Residues: CASSMEGTGLVNTQYF.

This clone was counted between two and nine times. The CDR3 nucleotides are TGTGCCAGCAGCCGAGCGCTAGGGGAGGCCGAGCAGTACTTC. This sequence encodes CASSRALGEAEQYF. This chain uses TRBV25-1 with TRBJ2-7, with D possibly TRBD2 on 6 matching bases. This CDR3 has 14 amino acids. Looked up from germline, CDR1 is MGHDK and CDR2 is SYGVNS. V was shortened by 6 bases and J by 6 bases, with 18 bases between the two germline ends.

The chain uses TRBV19 and TRBJ1-2; maybe TRBD1 (5 bases). Germline values: CDR1 LNHDA, CDR2 SQIVND (reference sequence). V lost 1 base and J 0 bases, leaving 12 bases between the germline ends. CDR3 length equals 16 residues. The CDR3 region has the DNA TGTGCCAGTAGTATAGCTTCAGGACAAGCTAACTATGGCTACACCTTC. This sequence encodes CASSIASGQANYGYTF.

The J gene is TRBJ1-3, the V gene TRBV18; no clear D. The CDR3 has 15 residues. V lost 3 bases to trimming and J lost 0 bases, with 9 bases between them. Per the germline V gene, CDR1 is KGHSH and CDR2 is LQKENI. CDR3 residues: CASSPVEGSGNTIYF. The CDR3 coding sequence is TGTGCCAGCTCACCCGTGGAGGGCTCTGGAAACACCATATATTTT.

The J gene is TRBJ2-1, the V gene TRBV27; D unclear. The CDR3 is 15 amino acids. From germline, CDR1 is MNHEY and CDR2 SMNVEV (reference sequence). V was pared by 3 bases and J by 2 bases, with 11 bases between. The CDR3 DNA sequence: TGTGCCAGCAGTTTCCTGGGGTCCCCCTACAATGAGCAGTTCTTC. Translated, it gives CASSFLGSPYNEQFF.

A remark on this clone: Other DNA variants within this sample encode the same CDR3. The chain employs TRBV7-2 and TRBJ2-7; D is unclear. The CDR3 is 13 amino acids. The germline V gene encodes CDR1 SGHTA and CDR2 FQGNSA. V was trimmed by 1 base and J by 0 bases, leaving 4 bases between them. The CDR3, as DNA: TGTGCCAGCAGCTTAGGATTCTCCTACGAGCAGTACTTC. It translates to CASSLGFSYEQYF.

The rearrangement links TRBV6-1 to TRBJ1-6, with D maybe TRBD1 (6 bases). The CDR3 has 17 residues. Germline loops: CDR1 MNHNS, CDR2 SASEGT. The V end lost 3 bases, the J end lost 8 bases, and 20 bases lay between the germline ends. This CDR3 reads CASSDPLYREWDSPLHF. CDR3 bases: TGTGCCAGCAGTGACCCTCTTTACAGGGAGTGGGATTCACCCCTCCACTTT.

The CDR3 here is CASSPFGGGPREQFF. CDR3 sequence (DNA): TGCGCCAGCAGCCCCTTTGGGGGGGGGCCAAGGGAGCAGTTCTTC. The rearrangement joins TRBV5-1 to TRBJ2-1; tentatively, D is TRBD2 (7 bases). Germline V CDR1 and CDR2: SGHRS, YFSETQ. CDR3 size: 15 residues. V was shortened by 4 bases and J by 10 bases, with 21 bases between the two germline ends.

The rearrangement joins TRBV6-1 to TRBJ2-5; a weak D match, TRBD2 (6 bases). This CDR3 contains 15 residues. Trimming pared 1 base from V and 4 bases from J, leaving 13 bases between. Germline values: CDR1 MNHNS, CDR2 SASEGT. CDR3 sequence (DNA): TGTGCCAGCAGTGAAGGAGGAGGGTACGGAGAGACCCAGTACTTC. It yields the protein CASSEGGGYGETQYF.

J is TRBJ2-7 and V is TRBV9; 9 bases align to TRBD1. V shed 4 bases and J 5 bases; nucleotides not matched to a gene: 7. Per germline, CDR1 SGDLS and CDR2 YYNGEE. CDR3 length: 14 residues. The CDR3 here is CASSLWGQGNEQYF. The CDR3 bases are TGTGCCAGCAGCCTATGGGGACAGGGAAACGAGCAGTACTTC.

The chain combines TRBV2 with TRBJ1-2; 11 positions agree with TRBD1. CDR1 and CDR2 from the germline V gene are SNHLY and FYNNEI. The CDR3 spans 15 residues. J lost 7 bases, V lost 6 bases, and 10 bases had no gene match. The CDR3 region has the DNA TGTGCCAGCAGCCCGCTCGGACAGGGGGCGCCTGGCTACACCTTC. Translated: CASSPLGQGAPGYTF.